This T cell receptor beta chain appears in the sequencing data of a study of blood T cell repertoires in COVID-19. V lost 9 bases and J lost 10; bases outside the gene matches: 5. This CDR3 is 11 amino acids long. CDR1 KGHDR and CDR2 SFDVKD come from the germline V gene. Enrollees, roughly 18 to 89 years old, lived in roughly 24 US areas. Donors were grouped by their self-reported clinical history. Exposed study participants had met a COVID-19 case within 2 weeks before entry. The protocol was immunoSEQ multiplex PCR, while the TCRdb copy is restricted to in-frame clones and leaves out a portion. The sample gives fewer than 350,000 clones, about 85% of which show up once; 1.5% to 2% is in the top ten.

This sequence joins TRBV24-1 and TRBJ2-1; 7 bases fit TRBD1. The TCR sequence derives from a woman in her 30s who had been exposed to COVID-19. What was sequenced was PBMCs or T cells enriched from blood (not recorded which). The chain's CDR3 is CATGTAREQFF. The DNA for the CDR3 is TGTGCCACCGGGACAGCAAGAGAGCAGTTCTTC.